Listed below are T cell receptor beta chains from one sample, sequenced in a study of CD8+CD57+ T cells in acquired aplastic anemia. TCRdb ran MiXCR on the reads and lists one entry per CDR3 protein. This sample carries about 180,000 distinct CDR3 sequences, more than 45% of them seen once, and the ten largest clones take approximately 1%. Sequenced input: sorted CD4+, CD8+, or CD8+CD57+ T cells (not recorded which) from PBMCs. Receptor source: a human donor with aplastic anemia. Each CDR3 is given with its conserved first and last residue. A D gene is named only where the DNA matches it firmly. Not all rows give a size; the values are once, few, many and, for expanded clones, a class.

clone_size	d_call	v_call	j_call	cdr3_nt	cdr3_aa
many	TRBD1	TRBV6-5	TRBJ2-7	TGTGCCAGCAGTTATAGTAGGGGGCCCTACGAGCAGTACTTC	CASSYSRGPYEQYF
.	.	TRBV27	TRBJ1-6	TGTGCCAGCAGACCCCGTCCCGCCCGTAATACACCCCTCCACTTT	CASRPRPARNTPLHF
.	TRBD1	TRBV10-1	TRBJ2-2	TGCGCCAGTAGTGAGGGGGCTACCGGGGAGCTGTTTTTT	CASSEGATGELFF
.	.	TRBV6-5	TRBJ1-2	TGTGCCAGCAGTTACACCGAAAGGGGGAAGGATGGCTACACCTTC	CASSYTERGKDGYTF
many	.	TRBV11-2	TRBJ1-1	TGTGCCAGCAGCCTCGATAGGAGGTTATCTTTCTTT	CASSLDRRLSFF
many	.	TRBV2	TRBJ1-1	TGTGCCAGCAGTGACTACAGGGAGGGCGGGGAAGCTTTCTTT	CASSDYREGGEAFF
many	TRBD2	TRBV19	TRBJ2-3	TGTGCCAGTAGCGATCTAGCGGGGGGGCCCAGGACGCAGTATTTT	CASSDLAGGPRTQYF
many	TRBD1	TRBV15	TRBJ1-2	TGTGCCACCAGCAGCCGGACAGGTCGGTGGTATGGCTACACCTTC	CATSSRTGRWYGYTF
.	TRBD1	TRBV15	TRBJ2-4	TGTGCCACCAGTATGACAGGGAGCTGGGACATTCAGTACTTC	CATSMTGSWDIQYF
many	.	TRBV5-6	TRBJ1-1	TGTGCCAGCAGCGAGGGAGCTGAAGCTTTCTTT	CASSEGAEAFF
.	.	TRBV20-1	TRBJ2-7	TGCAGTGCTAGTGGAAGGAACGAGCAGTACTTC	CSASGRNEQYF
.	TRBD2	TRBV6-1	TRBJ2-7	TGTGCCAGCAGCCGAGGACTAGCGGGGGGATACTACGAGCAGTACTTC	CASSRGLAGGYYEQYF
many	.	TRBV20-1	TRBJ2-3	TGCAGTGCGCAAACGGAGGGAGATACGCAGTATTTT	CSAQTEGDTQYF
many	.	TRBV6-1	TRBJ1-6	TGTGCCAGCCCCCTTGGGAGGGGTAATTCACCCCTCCACTTT	CASPLGRGNSPLHF
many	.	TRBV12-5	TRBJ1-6	TGTGCTAGCGCTCCTGGTCGGATAGGACCCCTCCACTTT	CASAPGRIGPLHF
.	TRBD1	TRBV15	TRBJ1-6	TGTGCCACCAGCAGAGGACAGGGAGATTCACCCCTCCACTTT	CATSRGQGDSPLHF
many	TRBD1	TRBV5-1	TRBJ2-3	TGCGCCAGCAGCTTCCTGGGACAGAGGACAGATACGCAGTATTTT	CASSFLGQRTDTQYF
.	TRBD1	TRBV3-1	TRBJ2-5	TGTGCCAGCAGCCAAGATTGGGCCGGACAGGGGACCCAGTACTTC	CASSQDWAGQGTQYF
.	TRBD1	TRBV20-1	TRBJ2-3	TGCAGTGCTAGAGATCGAATTTTAGGGACAGTAAGGGATACGCAGTATTTT	CSARDRILGTVRDTQYF
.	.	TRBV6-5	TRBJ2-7	TGTGCCAGCAGTTACGTATCAGGGACCTACGAGCAGTACTTC	CASSYVSGTYEQYF
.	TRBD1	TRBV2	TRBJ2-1	TGTGCCAGCAGTGCCGGGGCCAGGGGGCAGGGTGAGCAGTTCTTC	CASSAGARGQGEQFF
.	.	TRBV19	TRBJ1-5	TGTGCCAGTAGGGGTACCGGGGCAGGGAACCAGCCCCAGCATTTT	CASRGTGAGNQPQHF
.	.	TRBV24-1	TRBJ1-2	TGTGCCACCAGTGCTTTGGCCGACTTTAACTATGGCTACACCTTC	CATSALADFNYGYTF
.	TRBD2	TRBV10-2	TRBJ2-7	TGCGCCAGCAGCTTCGGGACTAGCGGGTACGGGCAGTACTTC	CASSFGTSGYGQYF
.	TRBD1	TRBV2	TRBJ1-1	TGTGCCAGCAGTCCCGGGACAGGCACTGAAGCTTTCTTT	CASSPGTGTEAFF
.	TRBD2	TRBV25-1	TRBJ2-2	TGTGCCAGCAGGCTAGCGGGGACCGGGGAGCTGTTTTTT	CASRLAGTGELFF
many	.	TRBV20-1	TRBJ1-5	TGCAGTGCTAGCGGTTATAGCAATCAGCCCCAGCATTTT	CSASGYSNQPQHF
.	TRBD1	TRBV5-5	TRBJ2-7	TGTGCCAGCAGCTTGTTTTCGGACAGGGGCGAGCAGTACTTC	CASSLFSDRGEQYF
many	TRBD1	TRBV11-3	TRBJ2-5	TGTGCCAGCAGTCCCGGGACAGGGCCAGAGACCCAGTACTTC	CASSPGTGPETQYF
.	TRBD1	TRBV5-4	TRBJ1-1	TGTGCCAGCAGCTTGGCAGGGGGCGGGGGCACTGAAGCTTTCTTT	CASSLAGGGGTEAFF
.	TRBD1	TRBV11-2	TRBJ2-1	TGTGCCAGCAGCCCAAGCCTCCGGGACAGGGGCTACAATGAGCAGTTCTTC	CASSPSLRDRGYNEQFF
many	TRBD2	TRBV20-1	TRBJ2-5	TGCAGTGCTAGTATAGCGGGGCCCCGCCGGGAGACCCAGTACTTC	CSASIAGPRRETQYF
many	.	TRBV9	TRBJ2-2	TGTGCCAGCAGCGTAGGGGGCCGGGACACCGGGGAGCTGTTTTTT	CASSVGGRDTGELFF
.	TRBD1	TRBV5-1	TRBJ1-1	TGCGCCAGCAGCATGACAGGGGAGGCCACTGAAGCTTTCTTT	CASSMTGEATEAFF
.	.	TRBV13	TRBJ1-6	TGTGCCAGCAGCTTAGGCCAAAGTTTCACCCTCCACTTT	CASSLGQSFTLHF
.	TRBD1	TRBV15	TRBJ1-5	TGTGCCACCACCCGGGACAGGGATCAGCCCCAGCATTTT	CATTRDRDQPQHF
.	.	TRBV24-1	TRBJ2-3	TGTGCCACCAGCGATTTGGCCACGGAGGGGGATACGCAGTGTTTT	CATSDLATEGDTQCF
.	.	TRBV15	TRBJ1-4	TGTGTCACCAGCCCCTCACTGGGTGAAAAACTGTTTTTT	CVTSPSLGEKLFF
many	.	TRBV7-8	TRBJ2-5	TGTGCCAGCAGCTCCGCCCCGTTCGAGACCCAGTACTTC	CASSSAPFETQYF
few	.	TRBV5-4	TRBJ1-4	TGTGCCAGCAGCCCGGGAGGTGGTGGAAGTTTGGAACTGTTTTTT	CASSPGGGGSLELFF
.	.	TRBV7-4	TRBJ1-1	TGTGCCAGCAGTGGTCAGGGTGACACTGAAGCTTTCTTT	CASSGQGDTEAFF
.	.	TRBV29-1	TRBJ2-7	TGCAGCGTCCTCAACATCTCCTACGAGCAGTACTTC	CSVLNISYEQYF